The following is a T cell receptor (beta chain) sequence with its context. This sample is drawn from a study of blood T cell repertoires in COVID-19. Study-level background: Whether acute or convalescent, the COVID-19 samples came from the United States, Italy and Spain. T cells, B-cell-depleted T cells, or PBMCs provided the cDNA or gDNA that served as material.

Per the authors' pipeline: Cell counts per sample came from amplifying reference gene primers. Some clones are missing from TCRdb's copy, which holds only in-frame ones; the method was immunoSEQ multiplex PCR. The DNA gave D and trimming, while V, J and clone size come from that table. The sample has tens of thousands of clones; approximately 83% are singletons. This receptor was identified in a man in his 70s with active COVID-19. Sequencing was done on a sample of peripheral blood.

CDR3 coding DNA: TGTGCCAGCTCACTGAGGCGGGAACACAATGAGCAGTTCTTC. It translates to CASSLRREHNEQFF. This rearrangement joins TRBV18 to TRBJ2-1; TRBD2 might be the D (6 bases). The CDR3 sequence is 14 residues long. Germline CDR1 and CDR2: KGHSH and LQKENI. V gave up 4 bases and J gave up 5 bases, with 12 bases separating them. Complete variable domain (other parts from reference TRBV18 and TRBJ2-1): NAGVMQNPRHLVRRRGQEARLRCSPMKGHSHVYWYRQLPEEGLKFMVYLQKENIIDESGMPKERFSAEFPKEGPSILRIQQVVRGDSAAYFCASSLRREHNEQFFGPGTRLTVL.